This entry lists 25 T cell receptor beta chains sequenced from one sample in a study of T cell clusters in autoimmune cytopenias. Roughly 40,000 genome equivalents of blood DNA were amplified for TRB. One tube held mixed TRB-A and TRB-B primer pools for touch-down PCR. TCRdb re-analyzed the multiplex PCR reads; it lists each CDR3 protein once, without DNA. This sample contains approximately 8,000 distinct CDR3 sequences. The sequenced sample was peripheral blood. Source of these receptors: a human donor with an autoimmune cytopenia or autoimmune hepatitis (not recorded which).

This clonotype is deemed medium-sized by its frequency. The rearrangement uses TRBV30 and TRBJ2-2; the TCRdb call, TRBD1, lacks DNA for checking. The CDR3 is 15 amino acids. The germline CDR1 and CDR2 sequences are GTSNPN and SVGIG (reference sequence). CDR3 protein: CACSPLGTVTGELFF.

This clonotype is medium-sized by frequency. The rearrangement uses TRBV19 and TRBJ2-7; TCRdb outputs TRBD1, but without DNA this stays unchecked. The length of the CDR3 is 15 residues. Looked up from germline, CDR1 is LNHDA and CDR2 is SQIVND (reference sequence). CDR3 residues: CATSPLVYRGVEQYF.

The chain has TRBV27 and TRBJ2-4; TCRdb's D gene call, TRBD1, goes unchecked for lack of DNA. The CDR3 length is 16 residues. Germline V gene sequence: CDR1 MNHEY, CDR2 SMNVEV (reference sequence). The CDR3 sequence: CASSSTGAASQNIQYF.

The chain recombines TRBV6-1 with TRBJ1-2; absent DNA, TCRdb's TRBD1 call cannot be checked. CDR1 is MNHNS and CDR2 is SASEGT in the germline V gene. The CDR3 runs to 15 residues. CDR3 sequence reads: CASGGKGMFIGGYTF.

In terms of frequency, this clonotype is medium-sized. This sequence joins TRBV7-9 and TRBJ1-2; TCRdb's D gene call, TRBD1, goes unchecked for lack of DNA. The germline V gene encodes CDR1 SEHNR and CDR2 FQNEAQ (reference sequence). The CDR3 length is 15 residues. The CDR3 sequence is CASSLAGANNYGYTF.

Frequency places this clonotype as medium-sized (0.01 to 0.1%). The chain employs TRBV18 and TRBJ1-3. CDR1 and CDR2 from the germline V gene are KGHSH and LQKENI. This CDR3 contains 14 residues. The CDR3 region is CASSATGEWNTIYF. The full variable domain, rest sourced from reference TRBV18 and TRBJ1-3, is NAGVMQNPRHLVRRRGQEARLRCSPMKGHSHVYWYRQLPEEGLKFMVYLQKENIIDESGMPKERFSAEFPKEGPSILRIQQVVRGDSAAYFCASSATGEWNTIYFGEGSWLTVV.

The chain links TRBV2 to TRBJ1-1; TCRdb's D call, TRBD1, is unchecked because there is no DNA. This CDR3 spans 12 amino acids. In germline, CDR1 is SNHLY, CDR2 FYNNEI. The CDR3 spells CASSGQGVEAFF.

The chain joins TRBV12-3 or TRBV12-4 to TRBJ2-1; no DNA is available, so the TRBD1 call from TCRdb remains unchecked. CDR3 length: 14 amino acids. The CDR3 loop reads CASRGTGSYNEQFF.

CDR3 protein: CASSTAAGGHYNEQFF. V is TRBV27 and J is TRBJ2-1; checking the TCRdb D call of TRBD2 is not possible without DNA. Germline CDR1 reads MNHEY; CDR2 reads SMNVEV (reference sequence). This CDR3 spans 16 amino acids.

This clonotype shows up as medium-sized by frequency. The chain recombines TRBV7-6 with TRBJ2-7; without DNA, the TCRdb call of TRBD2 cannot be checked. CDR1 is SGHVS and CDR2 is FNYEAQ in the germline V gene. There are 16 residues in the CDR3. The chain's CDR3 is CASRPGPGLGEDEQYF.

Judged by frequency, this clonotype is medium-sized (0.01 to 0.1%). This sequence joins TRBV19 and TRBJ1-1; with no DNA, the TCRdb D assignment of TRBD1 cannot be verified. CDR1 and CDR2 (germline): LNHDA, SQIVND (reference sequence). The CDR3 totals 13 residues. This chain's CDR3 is CASSLGQPSEAFF.

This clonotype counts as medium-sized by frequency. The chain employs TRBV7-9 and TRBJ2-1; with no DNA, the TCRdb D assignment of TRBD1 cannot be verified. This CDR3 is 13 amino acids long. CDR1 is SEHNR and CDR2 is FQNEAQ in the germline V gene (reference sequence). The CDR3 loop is CASSFGQYNEQFF.

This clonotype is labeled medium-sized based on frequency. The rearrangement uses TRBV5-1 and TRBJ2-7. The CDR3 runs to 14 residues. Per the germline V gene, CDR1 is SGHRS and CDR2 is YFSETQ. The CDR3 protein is CASSLPESSYEQYF.

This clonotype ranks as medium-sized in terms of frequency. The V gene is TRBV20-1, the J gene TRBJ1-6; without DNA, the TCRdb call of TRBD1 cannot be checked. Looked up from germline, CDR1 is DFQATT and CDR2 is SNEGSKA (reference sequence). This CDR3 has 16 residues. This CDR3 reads CSARVLDRGSDSPLHF.

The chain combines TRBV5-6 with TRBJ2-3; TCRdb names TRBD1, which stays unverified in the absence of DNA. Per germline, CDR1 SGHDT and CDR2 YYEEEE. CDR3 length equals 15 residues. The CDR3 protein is CASRPRGRSTDTQYF. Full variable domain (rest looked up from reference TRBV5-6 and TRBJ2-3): DAGVTQSPTHLIKTRGQQVTLRCSPKSGHDTVSWYQQALGQGPQFIFQYYEEEERQRGNFPDRFSGHQFPNYSSELNVNALLLGDSALYLCASRPRGRSTDTQYFGPGTRLTVL.

The CDR3 region is CAISAPQGGTDTQYF. The chain has TRBV10-3 and TRBJ2-3; the TCRdb D gene call, TRBD1, has no DNA to confirm it. CDR1 is ENHRY, CDR2 SYGVKD, per germline. The CDR3 consists of 15 residues.

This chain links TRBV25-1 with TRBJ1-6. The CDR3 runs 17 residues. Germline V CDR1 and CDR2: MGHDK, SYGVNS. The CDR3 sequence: CASSELVKGSYNSPLHF.

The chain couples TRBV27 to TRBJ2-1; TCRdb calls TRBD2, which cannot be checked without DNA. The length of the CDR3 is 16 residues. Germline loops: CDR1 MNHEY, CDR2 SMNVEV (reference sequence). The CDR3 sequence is CASSLSGGPQAHEQFF.

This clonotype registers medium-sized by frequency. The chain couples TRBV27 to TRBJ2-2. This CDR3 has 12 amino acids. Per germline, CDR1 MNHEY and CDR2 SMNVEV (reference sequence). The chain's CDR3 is CASSLYAGELFF.

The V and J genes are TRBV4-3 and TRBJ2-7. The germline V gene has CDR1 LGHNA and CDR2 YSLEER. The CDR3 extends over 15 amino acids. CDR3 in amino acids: CASSQVPLSSYEQYF.

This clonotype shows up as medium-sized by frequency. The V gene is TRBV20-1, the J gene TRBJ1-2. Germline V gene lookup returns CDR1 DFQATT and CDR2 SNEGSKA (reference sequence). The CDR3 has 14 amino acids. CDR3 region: CSARVASLAYGYTF.

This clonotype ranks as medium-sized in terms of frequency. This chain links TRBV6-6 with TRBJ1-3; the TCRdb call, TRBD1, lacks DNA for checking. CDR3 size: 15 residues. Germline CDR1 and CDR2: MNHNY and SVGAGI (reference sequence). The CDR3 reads CASSQGGVNGNTIYF.

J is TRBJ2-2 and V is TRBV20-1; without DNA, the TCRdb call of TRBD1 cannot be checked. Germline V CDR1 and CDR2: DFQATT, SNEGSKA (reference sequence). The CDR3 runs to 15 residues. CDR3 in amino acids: CSARGGQGRTGELFF.

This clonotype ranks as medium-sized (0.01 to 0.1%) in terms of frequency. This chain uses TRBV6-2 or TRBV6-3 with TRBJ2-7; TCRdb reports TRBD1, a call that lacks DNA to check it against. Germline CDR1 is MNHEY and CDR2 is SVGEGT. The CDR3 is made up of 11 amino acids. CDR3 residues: CASSRTSEQYF.

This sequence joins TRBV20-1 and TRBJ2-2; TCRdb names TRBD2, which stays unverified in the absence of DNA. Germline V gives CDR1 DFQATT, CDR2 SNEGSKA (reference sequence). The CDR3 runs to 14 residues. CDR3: CSVSGLANTGELFF.